A single sample gave rise to the 10 T cell receptor beta chains below, sequenced in a study of T cells after yellow fever vaccination. MiXCR, run by TCRdb on the 5' RACE reads, gives a single entry per CDR3 protein. The sample shows 200,000 or so distinct CDR3 sequences, less than 7.5% of them seen only once. Sequenced here: CD4+ T cells sorted from PBMCs, sampled on the day of the yellow fever booster vaccination. The receptors were sampled from a man aged 30 to 45 who received the YFV17D yellow fever vaccine.

This clonotype was observed a handful of times. This chain joins TRBV29-1 and TRBJ2-3, with 9 positions matching TRBD2. Trimming removed 7 bases from V and 2 bases from J; junction bases left unmatched: 4. This CDR3 has 13 residues. Germline lookup yields CDR1 SQVTM and CDR2 ANQGSEA. The CDR3 bases are TGCAGCGGCAGGGGACTAGCCACAGATACGCAGTATTTT. Its protein is CSGRGLATDTQYF.

This clonotype appeared a few times. The chain couples TRBV5-8 to TRBJ2-7, with TRBD2 matching 8 bases. Germline V lookup: CDR1 SGHTS, CDR2 YDEGEE. V trimming: 1 base; J trimming: 5 bases; junction bases outside the gene matches: 5. The CDR3 is 14 amino acids. The CDR3 nucleotides are TGTGCCAGCAGCTTGTCTGGGACTAGAGACGAGCAGTACTTC. This codes for CASSLSGTRDEQYF.

In its sample, this clonotype was seen a few times. The rearrangement links TRBV4-1 to TRBJ2-3, with D maybe TRBD1 (6 bases). Per germline, CDR1 MGHRA and CDR2 YSYEKL. Trimming removed 0 bases from V and 1 base from J, with 14 bases in between. The length of the CDR3 is 17 residues. Here the CDR3 reads CASSQDGSAGGTDTQYF. CDR3 sequence (DNA): TGCGCCAGCAGCCAAGATGGATCGGCAGGGGGCACAGATACGCAGTATTTT.

This clonotype was recorded many times. The chain uses TRBV12-3 or TRBV12-4 and TRBJ2-1, with TRBD2 matching 10 bases. The CDR3 has 13 residues. Trimming removed 5 bases from V and 6 bases from J; junction bases left unmatched: 1. In DNA, the CDR3 is TGTGCCAGCAGTAGCGGGAGGGCCAATGAGCAGTTCTTC. Translating it yields CASSSGRANEQFF.

The chain joins TRBV5-1 to TRBJ2-2; possibly TRBD1 for D (5 bases). CDR1 is SGHRS and CDR2 is YFSETQ in the germline V gene. V lost 3 bases and J 3 bases, leaving 12 bases between the germline ends. This CDR3 spans 15 amino acids. This CDR3 is CASSSQGVDTGELFF. As DNA, the CDR3 is TGCGCCAGCAGCTCCCAAGGGGTGGACACCGGGGAGCTGTTTTTT.

This clonotype was detected ten times or more. V usage is TRBV3-1 and J usage is TRBJ2-2; D tentatively reads TRBD1 or TRBD2 (5 bases each). The CDR3 totals 16 residues. Deletions cut 4 bases from V and 2 bases from J, with 14 bases between. Per germline, CDR1 LGHDT and CDR2 YNNKEL (reference sequence). This CDR3 reads CASSLGTGTNTGELFF. CDR3 in DNA: TGTGCCAGCAGCCTTGGGACCGGAACCAACACCGGGGAGCTGTTTTTT.

This clonotype was picked up a small number of times. The V call is TRBV12-3 or TRBV12-4, the J call TRBJ1-2, with D hard to call. This CDR3 comprises 13 residues. V lost 6 bases to trimming and J lost 5 bases, with 13 bases between them. CDR3 sequence reads: CASSTIDSYGYTF. In DNA, the CDR3 is TGTGCCAGCAGCACCATAGACTCTTATGGCTACACCTTC.

This clonotype was detected a few times. This chain links TRBV7-2 with TRBJ2-7; TRBD2 agrees at 14 bases. The CDR3 runs 14 residues. Germline V gene data show CDR1 as SGHTA and CDR2 as FQGNSA. Germline trimming cut 4 bases from V and 9 bases from J; bases unmatched to any gene: 5. The CDR3 DNA reads as TGTGCCAGCAGCTATGGACTAGCGGGAGGACCGCAGTACTTC. Translation gives CASSYGLAGGPQYF.

This clonotype was seen many times. CDR3 DNA sequence: TGCGCCAGCAGCTTGGTTCAGAAACAAGAGACCCAGTACTTC. This translates into CASSLVQKQETQYF. The chain couples TRBV5-1 to TRBJ2-5; D ambiguous. The V gene's germline CDR1 is SGHRS and CDR2 YFSETQ. This CDR3 comprises 14 residues. The ends were cut back, 0 bases at V and 2 bases at J, with 8 bases in the middle.

Concerning this clonotype: An end of the junction does not agree with germline; a read error may underlie this. The gene calls are TRBV20-1 and TRBJ2-1; 13 bases map to TRBD2. The CDR3 loop spans 19 amino acids. CDR1 is DFQATT and CDR2 is SNEGSKA in the germline V gene (reference sequence). Here the CDR3 DNA reads TGCTGTGCTAGGGCTAGGCAGGGACTAGCGGGGAGCTCCTACAATGAGCAGTTCTTC. It yields the protein CCARARQGLAGSSYNEQFF.